One and the same sample provided the 10 T cell receptor beta chains below, sequenced in a study of T cell repertoires in aging, cancer and after chemotherapy. Amplification of TCR beta used genomic DNA extracted from peripheral blood. Rearranged V-D-J TRB sequences were amplified with a mixed TRB-A/B primer pool. A single record per CDR3 protein comes from TCRdb applying MiXCR to the multiplex PCR reads. The table records more than 8,000 distinct CDR3 sequences, around 34% of them present only once. The specimen sequenced was blood. Receptor source: a human donor in good health. The donor label of this sample is uncertain.

This clonotype has only a few counts. The chain employs TRBV7-9 and TRBJ1-2; 7 bases are a match to TRBD1. Germline V gene sequence: CDR1 SEHNR, CDR2 FQNEAQ (reference sequence). Trimming removed 1 base from V and 6 bases from J; junction bases left unmatched: 2. The CDR3 is 13 amino acids. CDR3 nucleotide sequence: TGTGCCAGCAGCTTAGAGGGGGCCAATGGCTACACCTTC. Protein product: CASSLEGANGYTF.

The J gene is TRBJ1-6, the V gene TRBV5-6; D is unclear. This CDR3 region has 16 residues. Trimming removed 0 bases from V and 9 bases from J, with 16 bases in between. The germline V gene encodes CDR1 SGHDT and CDR2 YYEEEE. The CDR3 protein is CASSLARRTGGSPLHF. As DNA, the CDR3 is TGTGCCAGCAGCTTGGCTCGCCGAACTGGTGGTTCACCCCTCCACTTT.

This clonotype was counted a few times. CDR3 in DNA: TGTGCCAGCAGTTTATCGATGGCAGGGTTGAATGGCTACACCTTC. It yields the protein CASSLSMAGLNGYTF. The chain links TRBV27 to TRBJ1-2; tentatively, D is TRBD1 (5 bases). V lost 0 bases to trimming and J lost 6 bases, with 14 bases between them. CDR3 size: 15 residues. Germline CDR1 MNHEY, CDR2 SMNVEV (reference sequence).

The chain is built from TRBV5-6 and TRBJ2-5; D not certain. V lost 0 bases, J lost 2 bases, and 8 bases lay in between. The CDR3 is 14 residues long. Germline loops: CDR1 SGHDT, CDR2 YYEEEE. The CDR3 spells CASSLEWQQETQYF. CDR3 bases: TGTGCCAGCAGCTTGGAATGGCAGCAAGAGACCCAGTACTTC.

The J gene is TRBJ1-2, the V gene TRBV12-3 or TRBV12-4, with 11 bases matching TRBD1. V lost 9 bases to trimming and J lost 1 base; unmatched junction nucleotides: 7. The CDR3 runs 15 residues. CDR3 protein: CASNGQGALNYGYTF. The DNA of the CDR3 is TGTGCCAGTAATGGACAGGGGGCCCTTAACTATGGCTACACCTTC.

This clonotype is judged medium-sized. The genes are TRBV12-3 or TRBV12-4 and TRBJ2-7, with 10 bases lining up with TRBD1. Germline trimming cut 0 bases from V and 6 bases from J; bases unmatched to any gene: 8. The CDR3 spans 16 residues. CDR3 sequence reads: CASSLASGTGAREQYF. The CDR3 DNA reads TGTGCCAGCAGTTTAGCCTCCGGGACAGGGGCTCGCGAGCAGTACTTC.

In DNA form, the CDR3 reads TGTGCCAGCAAGTTACTAGCGGGGGGTGGGTGGGAGACCCAGTACTTC. This gives the protein CASKLLAGGGWETQYF. This chain joins TRBV6-2 or TRBV6-3 and TRBJ2-5; TRBD2 aligns across 12 bases. The CDR3 extends over 16 amino acids. Germline V gene lookup returns CDR1 MNHEY and CDR2 SVGEGT. The trim removed 7 bases at V and 5 bases at J, leaving 11 bases unmatched.

The V call is TRBV6-2 or TRBV6-3, the J call TRBJ1-1; 7 bases are a match to TRBD1. Trimming removed 1 base from V and 0 bases from J; junction bases left unmatched: 5. There are 16 residues in the CDR3. From germline, CDR1 is MNHEY and CDR2 SVGEGT. For the CDR3, the DNA is TGTGCCAGCAGTTACTTGACAGGGAGGGTGAACACTGAAGCTTTCTTT. Its translation is CASSYLTGRVNTEAFF.

The table lists this clonotype with a few counts. The chain combines TRBV30 with TRBJ2-2, with D perhaps being TRBD1 or TRBD2 (6 bases each). The V and J ends lost 0 bases and 4 bases respectively, with 21 bases between them. The CDR3 consists of 18 residues. Germline CDR1 and CDR2: GTSNPN and SVGIG (reference sequence). CDR3 DNA sequence: TGTGCCTGGAGTGTATTACAGGGAAAGGTGGGAGGCACCGGGGAGCTGTTTTTT. Its protein is CAWSVLQGKVGGTGELFF.

The gene calls are TRBV19 and TRBJ1-1, with TRBD1 matching 12 bases. Germline trimming cut 5 bases from V and 5 bases from J; bases unmatched to any gene: 9. Germline loops: CDR1 LNHDA, CDR2 SQIVND (reference sequence). This CDR3 contains 16 residues. This CDR3 is CASSARDRGRGTEAFF. CDR3 nucleotides: TGTGCCAGTAGTGCGCGGGACAGGGGGCGCGGGACTGAAGCTTTCTTT.